The sequence of this T cell receptor beta chain was determined in a study of blood T cell repertoires in COVID-19. The CDR3 extends over 15 amino acids. The germline V gene has CDR1 SGHDT and CDR2 YYEEEE. V was trimmed by 2 bases and J by 1 base, leaving 12 bases between them. Libraries were prepared by immunoSEQ multiplex PCR; TCRdb keeps only in-frame clonotypes and omits some of them. The sample contains 150,000 or so clones, 75% to 85% of which appear only once. V usage is TRBV5-6 and J usage is TRBJ2-5; a possible D gene is TRBD2 (6 bases). The sequenced sample consisted of PBMCs or T cells enriched from blood (not recorded which). The clonotype originates from a woman aged 55-69 years who had recovered from COVID-19. The CDR3 sequence is CASSFPRGIQETQYF. CDR3 nucleotides: TGTGCCAGCAGCTTCCCCCGCGGGATCCAAGAGACCCAGTACTTC.